The T cell receptor beta chain described here comes from a study of CD8 T cell repertoires and HIV-1 epitope variants. Study at large: IL-2, IL-7 and IL-15 were added on days 3 and 7 of roughly nine-day cultures.

Sequencing used immunoSEQ multiplex PCR; TCRdb keeps in-frame clones, though not all of them. In the table there are more than 85,000 clones, 60% to 80% of which are singletons. The source is a male donor with HIV. Source material: uncultured baseline CD8+ T cells from peripheral blood mononuclear cells (PBMCs).

CDR3 loop: CASSETSTRQVYNSPLHF. CDR3 DNA: TGTGCCAGCAGTGAGACCTCCACTAGACAGGTCTATAATTCACCCCTCCACTTT. The chain links TRBV6-1 to TRBJ1-6, with D possibly matching TRBD1 (6 bases). The CDR3 extends over 18 amino acids. The germline gives CDR1 MNHNS, CDR2 SASEGT. V was cut by 3 bases and J by 3 bases, with 18 bases left in between.